What follows are 5 T cell receptor beta chains derived from one specimen sequenced in a study of shared clonotypes between healthy human individuals. Libraries were prepared by immunoSEQ multiplex PCR; TCRdb keeps only in-frame clonotypes and omits some of them. The repertoire consists of about 1 million clones, with approximately 76% occurring once and the leading ten covering approximately 1.3%. Sequencing used memory CD4+ T cells sorted from blood. Subset reported: CD45RA-negative fraction. The receptors shown here come from a young man in good health.

The V call is TRBV4-1, the J call TRBJ2-7; 10 nucleotides match TRBD2. The CDR3 runs to 16 residues. V was clipped by 4 bases and J by 7 bases; unmatched bases: 13. Germline CDR1 MGHRA, CDR2 YSYEKL. CDR3 sequence: CASSLSPGLAMREQYF. CDR3 DNA sequence: TGCGCCAGCAGCCTATCTCCGGGACTAGCGATGCGTGAGCAGTACTTC.

The rearrangement links TRBV6-5 to TRBJ2-1; 12 bases map to TRBD2. The CDR3 length is 15 residues. Germline loops: CDR1 MNHEY, CDR2 SVGAGI. The J segment lost 7 bases and the V segment lost 5 bases, leaving 6 bases of the junction unmatched. The CDR3 DNA reads as TGTGCCAGCAGTCAGACTAGCGGGAGTTGGAATGAGCAGTTCTTC. This sequence encodes CASSQTSGSWNEQFF.

The chain links TRBV11-2 to TRBJ2-1, with a possible D match to TRBD2 (6 bases). Germline V CDR1 and CDR2: SGHAT, FQNNGV. With 6 bases removed from V and 11 bases from J, the gap between germline ends came to 17 bases. The CDR3 has 13 amino acids. CDR3 in amino acids: CASRPNLAEQQFF. The CDR3 DNA reads TGTGCCAGCAGACCGAATTTAGCGGAACAGCAGTTCTTC. Full variable domain (missing parts from reference TRBV11-2 and TRBJ2-1): EAGVAQSPRYKIIEKRQSVAFWCNPISGHATLYWYQQILGQGPKLLIQFQNNGVVDDSQLPKDRFSAERLKGVDSTLKIQPAKLEDSAVYLCASRPNLAEQQFFGPGTRLTVL.

The rearrangement uses TRBV4-2 and TRBJ2-5, with 13 bases identical to TRBD2. CDR1 is LGHNA, CDR2 YNFKEQ, per germline. CDR3 length equals 15 residues. After removal of 4 bases from V and 2 bases from J, the junction contained 1 base not matched to a gene. The CDR3 nucleotides are TGTGCCAGCAGCCGGGGACTAGCGGGGCAAGAGACCCAGTACTTC. Its translation: CASSRGLAGQETQYF.

The chain employs TRBV2 and TRBJ2-7; D not resolved. In germline, CDR1 is SNHLY, CDR2 FYNNEI. The CDR3 spans 14 residues. V lost 5 bases and J lost 2, with 13 bases in between. For the CDR3, the DNA is TGTGCCAGCAGTAAGGAAGGAAGCACCTACGAGCAGTACTTC. The encoded protein is CASSKEGSTYEQYF.